This paragraph reports one T cell receptor beta chain. Per the germline V gene, CDR1 is MRHNA and CDR2 is SNTAGT. The length of the CDR3 is 14 residues. V lost 4 bases, J lost 8 bases, and 15 bases lay in between. The data belong to a study of OX40 agonist ivuxolimab in advanced cancers. About the study: The study gave patients intravenous ivuxolimab at 0.01 to 10 mg/kg every 2 weeks.

The repertoire was sequenced with immunoSEQ multiplex PCR; TCRdb's copy has only in-frame clones and lacks some. The profile shows 28,000 or so clones, approximately 91% of them singletons. This clonotype was obtained from an adult with an advanced solid tumor such as melanoma, head and neck, liver or kidney cancer. Here the sequenced sample was CD4+ or CD8+ T cells sorted from blood, taken in a trial of the OX40 agonist ivuxolimab. The chain is built from TRBV6-4 and TRBJ2-1; D remains ambiguous. CDR3: CASSGGEPGHEQFF. Here the CDR3 DNA reads TGTGCCAGCAGTGGTGGCGAACCTGGGCATGAGCAGTTCTTC.